This TCR beta chain was sequenced during a study of T cell repertoires in cytomegalovirus infection. Study-wide context: Matching HLA type and CMV infection were both indicated by public TCR beta signatures.

The CDR3 runs to 14 residues. V dropped 4 bases and J dropped 1; count of bases not matched to a gene: 4. CDR1 and CDR2 from the germline V gene are SGHDT and YYEEEE. This clonotype was detected a few times. No antigen is known for it. Study-level results: Using cumulative public TCR beta family frequency, the authors identified those who carried CMV together with the relevant HLA. It was HLA-C-restricted CMV-specific TCR beta clonotypes that dominated the response ex vivo.

TCRdb called the reads again in MiXCR, with one record for every CDR3 protein. Among some 680,000 distinct CDR3 sequences listed, less than 40% were seen once. The chain recombines TRBV5-6 with TRBJ2-7; 8 bases line up with TRBD2. The TCR sequence derives from a human donor in good health (CMV status not recorded). Some clones in this sample may be carry-over from other donors' samples. Material: PBMCs. The CDR3, as DNA: TGTGCCAGCAGCCTGGGACTAGGGTCCTACGAGCAGTACTTC. Amino acid sequence: CASSLGLGSYEQYF.